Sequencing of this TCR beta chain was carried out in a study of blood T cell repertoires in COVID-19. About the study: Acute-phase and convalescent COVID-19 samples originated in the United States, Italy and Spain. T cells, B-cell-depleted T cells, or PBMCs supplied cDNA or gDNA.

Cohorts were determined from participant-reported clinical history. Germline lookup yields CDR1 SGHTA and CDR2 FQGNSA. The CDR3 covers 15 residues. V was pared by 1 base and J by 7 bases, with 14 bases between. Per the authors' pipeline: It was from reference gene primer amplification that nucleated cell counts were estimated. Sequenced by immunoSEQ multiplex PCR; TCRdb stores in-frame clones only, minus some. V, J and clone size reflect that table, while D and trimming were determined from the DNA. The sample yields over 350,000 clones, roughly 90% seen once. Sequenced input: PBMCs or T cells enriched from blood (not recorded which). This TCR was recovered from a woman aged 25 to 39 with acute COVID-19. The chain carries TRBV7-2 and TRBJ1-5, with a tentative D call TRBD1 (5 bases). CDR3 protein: CASSLGGVRGQPQHF. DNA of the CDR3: TGTGCCAGCAGCTTAGGGGGGGTTAGGGGCCAGCCCCAGCATTTT.